Below, 25 T cell receptor beta chains from the same sample are listed, as sequenced in a study of blood T cell repertoires in COVID-19. Clones were sequenced by immunoSEQ multiplex PCR, and TCRdb holds only the in-frame ones, with some missing. The data hold approximately 350,000 clones, with more than 80% observed a single time. The sequenced sample was peripheral blood. Every receptor here comes from a man aged 35-49 years with acute or convalescent COVID-19.

The V and J genes are TRBV6-5 and TRBJ2-7; D gene unclear. Germline assignment: CDR1 MNHEY and CDR2 SVGAGI. The CDR3 is made up of 13 amino acids. Trimming removed 7 bases from V and 3 bases from J, with 13 bases in between. CDR3 residues: CASTDDLGYEQYF. DNA of the CDR3: TGTGCCAGCACCGACGACTTAGGCTACGAGCAGTACTTC.

This chain joins TRBV9 and TRBJ1-2; 9 positions match TRBD1. The V segment lost 4 bases and the J segment 8 bases; nucleotides outside the gene matches: 15. Germline V gene sequence: CDR1 SGDLS, CDR2 YYNGEE. The CDR3 sequence is 16 residues long. The DNA for the CDR3 is TGTGCCAGCAGCTTTAGCCGGGACAGGGAATCCGAAGGCTACACCTTC. Its protein product is CASSFSRDRESEGYTF.

V usage is TRBV7-2 and J usage is TRBJ1-2, with a possible D match to TRBD1 (5 bases). Trimming shortened V by 0 bases and J by 5 bases, and 10 bases separated the two germline ends. Germline V gene sequence: CDR1 SGHTA, CDR2 FQGNSA. The CDR3 loop spans 14 amino acids. This chain's CDR3 is CASSLAGQPYGYTF. The DNA for the CDR3 is TGTGCCAGCAGCTTAGCGGGGCAGCCGTATGGCTACACCTTC. The whole variable domain, remainder taken from reference TRBV7-2 and TRBJ1-2, is GAGVSQSPSNKVTEKGKDVELRCDPISGHTALYWYRQSLGQGLEFLIYFQGNSAPDKSGLPSDRFSAERTGGSVSTLTIQRTQQEDSAVYLCASSLAGQPYGYTFGSGTRLTVV.

This sequence joins TRBV9 and TRBJ2-2; the match to TRBD2 covers 10 bases. The CDR3 spans 15 residues. Per germline, CDR1 SGDLS and CDR2 YYNGEE. V shed 0 bases, J shed 7 bases, and the junction held 3 bases outside the gene matches. CDR3 amino acids: CASSVVAGGDGELFF. The CDR3 nucleotides read TGTGCCAGCAGCGTAGTAGCGGGGGGCGACGGGGAGCTGTTTTTT. Full variable domain (rest looked up from reference TRBV9 and TRBJ2-2): DSGVTQTPKHLITATGQRVTLRCSPRSGDLSVYWYQQSLDQGLQFLIQYYNGEERAKGNILERFSAQQFPDLHSELNLSSLELGDSALYFCASSVVAGGDGELFFGEGSRLTVL.

V and J are TRBV28 and TRBJ1-1; D ambiguous. The CDR3 totals 13 residues. Trimming pared 3 bases from V and 0 bases from J, leaving 5 bases between. In germline, CDR1 is MDHEN, CDR2 SYDVKM. CDR3 nucleotide sequence: TGTGCCAGCAGTTTTATTTTGAACACTGAAGCTTTCTTT. It translates to CASSFILNTEAFF.

The CDR3 region is CAISGRVAREAYNEQFF. Here the CDR3 DNA reads TGTGCCATCAGTGGGAGGGTGGCTCGGGAGGCTTACAATGAGCAGTTCTTC. This chain uses TRBV10-3 with TRBJ2-1; 7 bases map to TRBD2. Germline-derived CDR1 and CDR2 are ENHRY and SYGVKD. This CDR3 region has 17 residues. V was pared by 4 bases and J by 4 bases, with 13 bases of the junction left unmatched.

The chain uses TRBV6-2 or TRBV6-3 and TRBJ1-2; weak D call: TRBD1 (5 bases). This CDR3 is built from 15 residues. The V gene lost 6 bases and the J gene lost 4 bases, with 18 bases spanning the gap. Germline V gives CDR1 MNHEY, CDR2 SVGEGT. CDR3 region: CASSPTRQGLYGYTF. The CDR3 DNA reads TGTGCCAGCAGCCCAACCAGGCAGGGCCTCTATGGCTACACCTTC.

The V call is TRBV7-6, the J call TRBJ1-6; D not resolved. The V end was cut by 0 bases, the J end by 7 bases, with 10 bases between. The CDR3 extends over 15 amino acids. Germline V gene lookup returns CDR1 SGHVS and CDR2 FNYEAQ. The CDR3 loop is CASSLARNPNSPLHF. CDR3 in DNA: TGTGCCAGCAGCTTAGCCAGGAATCCCAATTCACCCCTCCACTTT.

The chain combines TRBV6-2 or TRBV6-3 with TRBJ2-3; possibly TRBD1 for D (5 bases). Trimming shortened V by 5 bases and J by 5 bases, and 8 bases separated the two germline ends. Germline CDR1 is MNHEY and CDR2 is SVGEGT. CDR3 length: 12 residues. CDR3 sequence reads: CASSRQLDTQYF. The CDR3 DNA is TGTGCCAGCAGTCGACAGTTAGATACGCAGTATTTT.

The chain employs TRBV7-2 and TRBJ1-4; possibly TRBD1 for D (6 bases). Looked up from germline, CDR1 is SGHTA and CDR2 is FQGNSA. V was trimmed by 6 bases and J by 8 bases, leaving 13 bases between them. This CDR3 is 13 amino acids long. The CDR3 loop is CASRPGGAEKLFF. Written as DNA, the CDR3 is TGTGCCAGCAGGCCGGGGGGCGCGGAAAAACTGTTTTTT.

The rearrangement links TRBV11-2 to TRBJ1-4; D gene uncertain. CDR3 size: 14 residues. Deletions cut 3 bases from V and 8 bases from J, with 13 bases between. Germline loops: CDR1 SGHAT, CDR2 FQNNGV. The CDR3 here is CASSFGVTGEKLFF. CDR3 DNA: TGTGCCAGCAGCTTCGGCGTTACGGGGGAAAAACTGTTTTTT.

This chain links TRBV5-6 with TRBJ1-2; no firm D call. The CDR3 contains 14 residues. Deletions cut 3 bases from V and 4 bases from J, with 13 bases between. CDR1 and CDR2 (germline): SGHDT, YYEEEE. The CDR3 is CASSSRLLRYGYTF. The CDR3 DNA sequence: TGTGCCAGCAGCTCCAGACTTCTACGCTATGGCTACACCTTC.

The V call is TRBV11-3, the J call TRBJ2-7; 7 nucleotides align to TRBD2. Per the germline V gene, CDR1 is SGHNT and CDR2 is YENEEA. Trimming removed 5 bases from V and 0 bases from J; junction bases left unmatched: 4. The CDR3 spans 14 residues. The CDR3 sequence: CASSLGTTSYEQYF. The CDR3 region has the DNA TGTGCCAGCAGCCTGGGGACTACCTCCTACGAGCAGTACTTC.

Here the CDR3 reads CASLQGETSTDTQYF. In nucleotides, the CDR3 is TGCGCCAGCCTACAGGGGGAAACTAGCACAGATACGCAGTATTTT. This chain joins TRBV5-1 and TRBJ2-3; 8 nucleotides align to TRBD1. There are 15 residues in the CDR3. CDR1 is SGHRS and CDR2 is YFSETQ in the germline V gene. The ends lost 7 bases at V and 0 bases at J; junction bases unmatched: 7.

The chain links TRBV10-2 to TRBJ2-1; D might be TRBD2 (6 bases). The V gene lost 6 bases and the J gene lost 13 bases, with 13 bases spanning the gap. The CDR3 has 11 amino acids. CDR1 and CDR2 (germline): WSHSY, SAAADI. The CDR3 DNA reads TGCGCCAGCAGGGCGGGACCAGCACAGTTCTTC. It specifies CASRAGPAQFF.

This clone has only one observation. The gene calls are TRBV28 and TRBJ1-5; a possible D gene is TRBD1 (6 bases). The CDR3 covers 16 residues. V was trimmed by 4 bases and J by 5 bases, leaving 18 bases between them. The V gene's germline CDR1 is MDHEN and CDR2 SYDVKM. In nucleotides, the CDR3 is TGTGCCAGCAGTTGGATTGGACAGCCAGGGGATCAGCCCCAGCATTTT. Its translation is CASSWIGQPGDQPQHF.

V gene TRBV6-1 combines with J gene TRBJ2-2; TRBD2 might be the D (5 bases). Germline lookup yields CDR1 MNHNS and CDR2 SASEGT. Trimming took off 2 bases at V and 4 bases at J, with 11 bases between the two ends. This CDR3 region has 15 residues. The CDR3 reads CASSEFSEPTGELFF. CDR3 in DNA: TGTGCCAGCAGTGAATTTAGCGAACCCACCGGGGAGCTGTTTTTT.

The J gene is TRBJ1-4, the V gene TRBV9; D uncertain. Deletions cut 1 base from V and 7 bases from J, with 11 bases between. Germline CDR1 and CDR2: SGDLS and YYNGEE. The CDR3 is made up of 14 amino acids. The CDR3 sequence: CASSVRAAGEKLFF. CDR3 DNA sequence: TGTGCCAGCAGCGTACGGGCGGCGGGTGAAAAACTGTTTTTT.

The rearrangement uses TRBV4-1 and TRBJ1-2; 8 nucleotides agree with TRBD1. This CDR3 comprises 14 residues. The V segment lost 4 bases and the J segment 5 bases; nucleotides outside the gene matches: 6. Germline V gives CDR1 MGHRA, CDR2 YSYEKL. The CDR3: CASSPKDRVYGYTF. The CDR3 bases are TGCGCCAGCAGCCCCAAGGACAGGGTTTATGGCTACACCTTC.

The V gene is TRBV4-1, the J gene TRBJ1-4, with D possibly TRBD1 on 6 matching bases. V was cut by 3 bases and J by 5 bases, with 16 bases left in between. The CDR3 is 16 residues long. Germline lookup yields CDR1 MGHRA and CDR2 YSYEKL. CDR3 DNA: TGCGCCAGCAGCCACGGGGCGGGGGGCTGGAATGAAAAACTGTTTTTT. Amino acid sequence: CASSHGAGGWNEKLFF.

The table lists this clone with a few counts. V and J are TRBV18 and TRBJ2-1; D is ambiguous. There are 13 residues in the CDR3. Germline values: CDR1 KGHSH, CDR2 LQKENI. Trimming removed 6 bases at V and 6 bases at J, with 12 bases between. CDR3 nucleotide sequence: TGTGCCAGCTCGGTTGGAGTGCGCAATGAGCAGTTCTTC. Encoded protein: CASSVGVRNEQFF.

V is TRBV7-3 and J is TRBJ2-2, with D maybe TRBD1 (6 bases). The CDR3 contains 14 residues. In germline, CDR1 is SGHTA, CDR2 FQGTGA. Trimming took off 4 bases at V and 3 bases at J, with 9 bases between the two ends. CDR3 sequence reads: CASSYTGYTGELFF. CDR3 coding DNA: TGTGCCAGCAGCTATACAGGGTACACCGGGGAGCTGTTTTTT.

This clone has only a few counts. The gene calls are TRBV2 and TRBJ2-5; 8 bases are a match to TRBD1. This CDR3 has 16 residues. J lost 1 base, V lost 4 bases, and 8 bases had no gene match. Germline CDR1 is SNHLY and CDR2 is FYNNEI. CDR3: CASSAGTGYPQETQYF. DNA of the CDR3: TGTGCCAGCAGTGCGGGGACAGGCTACCCCCAAGAGACCCAGTACTTC.

The CDR3 coding sequence is TGTGCCAGCAGTTGGGACAGATCAAACATTCAGTACTTC. It specifies CASSWDRSNIQYF. The chain joins TRBV27 to TRBJ2-4; 7 bases line up with TRBD1. Germline V gene lookup returns CDR1 MNHEY and CDR2 SMNVEV (reference sequence). After removal of 4 bases from V and 6 bases from J, the junction contained 3 bases not matched to a gene. This CDR3 has 13 residues.

The genes are TRBV28 and TRBJ2-7, with 8 bases fitting TRBD1. The V segment lost 10 bases and the J segment 0 bases; nucleotides outside the gene matches: 5. The CDR3 loop spans 13 amino acids. Germline V CDR1 and CDR2: MDHEN, SYDVKM. CDR3 sequence: CATSGQASYEQYF. CDR3 coding DNA: TGTGCCACCTCGGGACAGGCCTCCTACGAGCAGTACTTC.